This TCR beta chain derives from a study of molecular identifiers for immune sequencing clone quantification. Germline V lookup: CDR1 SQVTM, CDR2 ANQGSEA. There are 13 residues in the CDR3. A word on this clonotype: One end of the junction varies from germline; a read error may be responsible.

TCRdb called the PCR reads again in MiXCR, with one record for every CDR3 protein. Of some 100,000 distinct CDR3 sequences in the sample, 19% were seen once. This chain links TRBV29-1 with TRBJ2-7; no clear D gene. The sequencing input was naive CD8+ T cells from blood, with Jurkat cell RNA spiked in. The subset here: FACS-sorted CD8+CD4-CCR7+CD45RA+ naive T cells. The sequence was collected from a human donor in good health. Some libraries in this study had Jurkat cell RNA spiked in. The CDR3 DNA follows: TGCAGCGTTGAATCGGCAGCTTCCTACGGGCAGTACTTC. It is translated as CSVESAASYGQYF.